The rows below give T cell receptor beta chains drawn from one sample of a study of cytomegalovirus exposure and HLA in healthy donors. Libraries were prepared by immunoSEQ multiplex PCR; TCRdb keeps only in-frame clonotypes and omits some of them. This sample has about 130,000 clones, with around 70% found just once. Sample: PBMCs. Receptor source: a middle-aged man in good health and CMV-seropositive. Each CDR3 is given with its conserved first and last residue. Each record gives: J gene, V gene, CDR3 protein.

J: TRBJ1-2; V: TRBV29-1; CDR3: CSVGQGVQYGYTF
J: TRBJ1-1; V: TRBV28; CDR3: CASTLDSYAEAFF
J: TRBJ1-1; V: TRBV7-9; CDR3: CASSRTGSTIEAFF
J: TRBJ2-7; V: TRBV23-1; CDR3: CAIIPPQGIIYEQYF
J: TRBJ1-2; V: TRBV6-5; CDR3: CASTPTPHSPYGYTF
J: TRBJ2-3; V: TRBV5-1; CDR3: CASSEGTSGGPTDTQYF
J: TRBJ1-3; V: TRBV7-8; CDR3: CASSLASGNTIYF
J: TRBJ1-1; V: TRBV30; CDR3: CAWSAIPTEAFF
J: TRBJ1-1; V: TRBV19; CDR3: CASSGRWVNTEAFF
J: TRBJ1-1; V: TRBV6-1; CDR3: CASPGVGGSNTEAFF
J: TRBJ1-1; V: TRBV19; CDR3: CASSIVAGDTEAFF
J: TRBJ1-1; V: TRBV18; CDR3: CASSPLKDRGGTEAFF
J: TRBJ2-7; V: TRBV2; CDR3: CASSDSGNPPYEQYF
J: TRBJ2-1; V: TRBV6-6; CDR3: CASKDIYNEQFF
J: TRBJ2-2; V: TRBV6-4; CDR3: CASSDSSQGNTGELFF
J: TRBJ1-4; V: TRBV5-1; CDR3: CASSWTELHEKLFF
J: TRBJ1-5; V: TRBV5-4; CDR3: CASSLDKGPLQPQHF
J: TRBJ1-4; V: TRBV27; CDR3: CASSRDRGLGEKLFF
J: TRBJ1-3; V: TRBV5-1; CDR3: CASSLGRALNTIYF
J: TRBJ2-5; V: TRBV10-3; CDR3: CAIRGSVLQETQYF
J: TRBJ2-3; V: TRBV7-2; CDR3: CASSLLAGASSTDTQYF
J: TRBJ2-5; V: TRBV2; CDR3: CASSEGSSGGQETQYF
J: TRBJ1-1; V: TRBV29-1; CDR3: CSARTGRDTEAFF
J: TRBJ2-3; V: TRBV5-1; CDR3: CASMKGGATADTQYF
J: TRBJ2-7; V: TRBV28; CDR3: CASYNRGSSYEQYF
J: TRBJ2-5; V: TRBV19; CDR3: CASSQGAQETQYF
J: TRBJ2-7; V: TRBV19; CDR3: CASSSGTGAYEQYF
J: TRBJ1-6; V: TRBV30; CDR3: CAWTVRTGYNSPLHF
J: TRBJ1-2; V: TRBV12-5; CDR3: CASGLDLGTDYGYTF
J: TRBJ1-1; V: TRBV5-1; CDR3: CASSLVGTGNTEAFF